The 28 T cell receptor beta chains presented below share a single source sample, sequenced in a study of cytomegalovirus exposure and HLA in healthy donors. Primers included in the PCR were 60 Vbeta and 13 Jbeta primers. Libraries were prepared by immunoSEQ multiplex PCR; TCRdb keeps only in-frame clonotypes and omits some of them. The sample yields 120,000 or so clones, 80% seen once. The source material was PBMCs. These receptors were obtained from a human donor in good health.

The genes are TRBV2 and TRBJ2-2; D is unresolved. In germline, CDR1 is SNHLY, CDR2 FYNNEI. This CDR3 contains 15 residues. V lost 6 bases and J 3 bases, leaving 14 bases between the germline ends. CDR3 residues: CASSTGYPDTGELFF. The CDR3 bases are TGTGCCAGCAGCACCGGGTATCCGGACACCGGGGAGCTGTTTTTT.

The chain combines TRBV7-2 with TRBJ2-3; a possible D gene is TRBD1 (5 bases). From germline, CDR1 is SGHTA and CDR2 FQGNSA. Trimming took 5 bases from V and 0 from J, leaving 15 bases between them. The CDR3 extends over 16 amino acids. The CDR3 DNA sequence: TGTGCCAGCAGCCAAGGGGTCCGTGGAAGCACAGATACGCAGTATTTT. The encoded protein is CASSQGVRGSTDTQYF.

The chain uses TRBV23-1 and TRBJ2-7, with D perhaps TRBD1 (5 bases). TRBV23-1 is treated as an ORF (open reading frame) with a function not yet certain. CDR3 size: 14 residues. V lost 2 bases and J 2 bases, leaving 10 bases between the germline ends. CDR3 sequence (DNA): TGCGCCAGCAGTCAAAAGACAGTTCCCTACGAGCAGTACTTC. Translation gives CASSQKTVPYEQYF.

The CDR3 DNA reads TGTGCCAGCAGTTACTCAATCGGCACAGATACGCAGTATTTT. Translating it yields CASSYSIGTDTQYF. This chain connects TRBV6-5 to TRBJ2-3, with no clear D. The CDR3 spans 14 residues. CDR1 and CDR2 (germline): MNHEY, SVGAGI. Trimming took 0 bases from V and 1 from J, leaving 5 bases between them.

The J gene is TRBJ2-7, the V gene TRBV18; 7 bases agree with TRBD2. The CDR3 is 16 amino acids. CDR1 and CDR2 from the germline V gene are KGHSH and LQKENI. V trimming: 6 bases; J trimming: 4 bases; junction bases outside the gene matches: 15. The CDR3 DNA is TGTGCCAGCTCGTTCTTCGGGGGGATTTACGTATACGAGCAGTACTTC. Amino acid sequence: CASSFFGGIYVYEQYF.

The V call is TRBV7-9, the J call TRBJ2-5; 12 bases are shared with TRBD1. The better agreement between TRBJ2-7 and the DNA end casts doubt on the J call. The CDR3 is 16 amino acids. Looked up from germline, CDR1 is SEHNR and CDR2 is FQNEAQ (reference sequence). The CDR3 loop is CASSHSRDRGQYEQYF. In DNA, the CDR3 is TGTGCCAGCAGCCACTCCAGGGACAGGGGGCAGTACGAGCAGTACTTC.

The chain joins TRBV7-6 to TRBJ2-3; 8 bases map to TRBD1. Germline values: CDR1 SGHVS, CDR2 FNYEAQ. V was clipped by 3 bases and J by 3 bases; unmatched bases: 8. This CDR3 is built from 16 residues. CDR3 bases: TGTGCCAGCAGCTTTAGCGGACAGGGTCGGACAGATACGCAGTATTTT. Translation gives CASSFSGQGRTDTQYF.

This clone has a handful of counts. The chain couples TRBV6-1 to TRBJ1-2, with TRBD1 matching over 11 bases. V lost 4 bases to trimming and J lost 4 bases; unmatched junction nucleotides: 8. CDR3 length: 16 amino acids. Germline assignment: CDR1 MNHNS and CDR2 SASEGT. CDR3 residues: CASSARTGGEGYGYTF. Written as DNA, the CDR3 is TGTGCCAGCAGTGCACGGACAGGGGGCGAGGGCTATGGCTACACCTTC.

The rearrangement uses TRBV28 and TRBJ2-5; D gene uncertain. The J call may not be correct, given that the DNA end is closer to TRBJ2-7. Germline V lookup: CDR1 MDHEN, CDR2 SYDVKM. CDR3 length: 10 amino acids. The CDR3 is CASARYEQYF. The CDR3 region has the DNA TGTGCCAGCGCCCGGTACGAGCAGTACTTC.

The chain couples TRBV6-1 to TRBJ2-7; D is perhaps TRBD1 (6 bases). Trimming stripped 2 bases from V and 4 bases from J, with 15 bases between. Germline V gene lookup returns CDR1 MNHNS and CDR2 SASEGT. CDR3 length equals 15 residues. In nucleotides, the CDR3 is TGTGCCAGCAGTGAACAGAACAGGGCTGGGTACGAGCAGTACTTC. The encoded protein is CASSEQNRAGYEQYF.

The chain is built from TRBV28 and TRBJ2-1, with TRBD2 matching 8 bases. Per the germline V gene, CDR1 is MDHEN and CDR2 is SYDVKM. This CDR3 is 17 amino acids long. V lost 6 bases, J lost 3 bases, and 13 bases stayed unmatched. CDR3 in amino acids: CASSLVPGTSGYNEQFF. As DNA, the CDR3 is TGTGCCAGCAGCCTAGTTCCCGGGACTAGTGGCTACAATGAGCAGTTCTTC. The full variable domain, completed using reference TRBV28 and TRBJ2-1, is DVKVTQSSRYLVKRTGEKVFLECVQDMDHENMFWYRQDPGLGLRLIYFSYDVKMKEKGDIPEGYSVSREKKERFSLILESASTNQTSMYLCASSLVPGTSGYNEQFFGPGTRLTVL.

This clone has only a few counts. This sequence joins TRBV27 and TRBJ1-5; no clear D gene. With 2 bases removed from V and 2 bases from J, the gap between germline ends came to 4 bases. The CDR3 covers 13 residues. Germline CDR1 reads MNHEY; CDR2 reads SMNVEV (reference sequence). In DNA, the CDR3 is TGTGCCAGCAGTTTAAGCGGCAATCAGCCCCAGCATTTT. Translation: CASSLSGNQPQHF.

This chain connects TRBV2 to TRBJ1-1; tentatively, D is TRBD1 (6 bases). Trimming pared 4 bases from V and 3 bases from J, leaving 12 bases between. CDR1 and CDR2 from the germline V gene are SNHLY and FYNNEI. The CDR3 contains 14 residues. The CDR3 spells CASSAPGAYTEAFF. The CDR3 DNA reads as TGTGCCAGCAGTGCCCCAGGGGCGTACACTGAAGCTTTCTTT.

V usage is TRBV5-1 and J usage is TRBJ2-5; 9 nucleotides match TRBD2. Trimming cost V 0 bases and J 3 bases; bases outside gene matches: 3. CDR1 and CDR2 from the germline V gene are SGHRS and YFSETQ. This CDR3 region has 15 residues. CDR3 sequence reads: CASSLEGGGEETQYF. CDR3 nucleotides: TGCGCCAGCAGCTTGGAGGGCGGGGGGGAAGAGACCCAGTACTTC. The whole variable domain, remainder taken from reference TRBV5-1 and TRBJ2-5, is KAGVTQTPRYLIKTRGQQVTLSCSPISGHRSVSWYQQTPGQGLQFLFEYFSETQRNKGNFPGRFSGRQFSNSRSEMNVSTLELGDSALYLCASSLEGGGEETQYFGPGTRLLVL.

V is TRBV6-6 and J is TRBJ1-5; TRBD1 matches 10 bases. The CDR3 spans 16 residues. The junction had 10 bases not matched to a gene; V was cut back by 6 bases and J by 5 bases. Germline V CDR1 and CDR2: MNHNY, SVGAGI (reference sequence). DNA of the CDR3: TGTGCCAGCAGAGGGTGGACAGGGGGATATGATCAGCCCCAGCATTTT. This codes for CASRGWTGGYDQPQHF.

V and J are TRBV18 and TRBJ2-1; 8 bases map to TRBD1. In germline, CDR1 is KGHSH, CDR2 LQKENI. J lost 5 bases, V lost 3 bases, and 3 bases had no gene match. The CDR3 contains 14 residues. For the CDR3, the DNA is TGTGCCAGCTCACCCGGACAGGGAGACAATGAGCAGTTCTTC. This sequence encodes CASSPGQGDNEQFF.

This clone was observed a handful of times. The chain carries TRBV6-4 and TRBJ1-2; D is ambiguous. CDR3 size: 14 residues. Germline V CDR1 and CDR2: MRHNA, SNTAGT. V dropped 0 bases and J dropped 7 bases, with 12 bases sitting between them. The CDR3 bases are TGTGCCAGCAGTGACTCGACTCAGTCCGGTGGCTACACCTTC. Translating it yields CASSDSTQSGGYTF.

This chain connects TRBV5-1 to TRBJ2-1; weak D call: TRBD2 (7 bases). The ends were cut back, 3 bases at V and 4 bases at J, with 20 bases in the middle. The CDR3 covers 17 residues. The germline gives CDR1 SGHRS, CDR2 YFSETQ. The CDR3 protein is CASSSVPPGGEYNEQFF. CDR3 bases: TGCGCCAGCAGCTCAGTCCCCCCGGGGGGCGAGTACAATGAGCAGTTCTTC.

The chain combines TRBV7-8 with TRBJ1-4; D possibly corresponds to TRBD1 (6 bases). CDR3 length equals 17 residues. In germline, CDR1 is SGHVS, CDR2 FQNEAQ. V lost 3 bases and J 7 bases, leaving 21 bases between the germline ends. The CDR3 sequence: CASSFGVSGHSSEKLFF. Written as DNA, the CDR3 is TGTGCCAGCAGCTTTGGAGTGTCGGGACACTCGAGTGAAAAACTGTTTTTT.

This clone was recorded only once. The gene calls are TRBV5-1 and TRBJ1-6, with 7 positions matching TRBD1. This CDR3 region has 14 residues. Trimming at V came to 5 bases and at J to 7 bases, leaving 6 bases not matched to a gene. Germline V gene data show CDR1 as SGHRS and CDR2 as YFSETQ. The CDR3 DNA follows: TGCGCCAGCAGGTTGCGACAGGGAAATTCACCCCTCCACTTT. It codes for CASRLRQGNSPLHF.

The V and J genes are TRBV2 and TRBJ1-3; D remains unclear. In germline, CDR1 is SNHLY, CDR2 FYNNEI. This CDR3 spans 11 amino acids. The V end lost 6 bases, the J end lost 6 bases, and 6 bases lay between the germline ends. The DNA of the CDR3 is TGTGCCAGCAGGGACTTAAACACCATATATTTT. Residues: CASRDLNTIYF.

DNA of the CDR3: TGTGCCAGCAGGACAGGCCCCAAGGAGCCCCAGCATTTT. Translating gives CASRTGPKEPQHF. The chain couples TRBV6-1 to TRBJ1-5; tentatively, D is TRBD1 (6 bases). Trimming took off 6 bases at V and 8 bases at J, with 14 bases between the two ends. The CDR3 spans 13 residues. CDR1 and CDR2 (germline): MNHNS, SASEGT.

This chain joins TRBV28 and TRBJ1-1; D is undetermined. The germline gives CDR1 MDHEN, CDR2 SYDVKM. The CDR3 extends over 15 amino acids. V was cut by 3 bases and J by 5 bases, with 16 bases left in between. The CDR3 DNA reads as TGTGCCAGCAGTTTCGTTCCCGGGTTTCGTACTGAAGCTTTCTTT. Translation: CASSFVPGFRTEAFF.

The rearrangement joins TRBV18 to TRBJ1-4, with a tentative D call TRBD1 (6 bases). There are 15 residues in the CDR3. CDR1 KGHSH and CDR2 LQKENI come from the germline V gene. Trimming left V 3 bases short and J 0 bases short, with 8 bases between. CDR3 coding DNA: TGTGCCAGCTCACCTAGGGGGTCAACTAATGAAAAACTGTTTTTT. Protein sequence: CASSPRGSTNEKLFF.

CDR3 region: CASTRGPYEQYF. CDR3 bases: TGTGCCAGCACAAGAGGCCCCTACGAGCAGTACTTC. V is TRBV5-6 and J is TRBJ2-7, with D uncertain. Germline V CDR1 and CDR2: SGHDT, YYEEEE. The CDR3 is made up of 12 amino acids. V lost 6 bases and J lost 2, with 9 bases in between. The full variable domain, its missing parts supplied by reference TRBV5-6 and TRBJ2-7, is DAGVTQSPTHLIKTRGQQVTLRCSPKSGHDTVSWYQQALGQGPQFIFQYYEEEERQRGNFPDRFSGHQFPNYSSELNVNALLLGDSALYLCASTRGPYEQYFGPGTRLTVT.

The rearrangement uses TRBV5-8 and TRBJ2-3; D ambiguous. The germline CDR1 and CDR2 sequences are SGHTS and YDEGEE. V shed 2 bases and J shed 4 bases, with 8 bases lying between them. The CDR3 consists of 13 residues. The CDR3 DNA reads TGTGCCAGCAGCTTCGGAGAGGCAGATACGCAGTATTTT. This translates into CASSFGEADTQYF.

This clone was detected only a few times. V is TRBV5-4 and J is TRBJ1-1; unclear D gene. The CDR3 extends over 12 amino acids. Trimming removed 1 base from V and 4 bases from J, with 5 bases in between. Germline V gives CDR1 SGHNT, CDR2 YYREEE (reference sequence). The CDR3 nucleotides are TGTGCCAGCAGCTTGCTTTTCACTGAAGCTTTCTTT. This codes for CASSLLFTEAFF.

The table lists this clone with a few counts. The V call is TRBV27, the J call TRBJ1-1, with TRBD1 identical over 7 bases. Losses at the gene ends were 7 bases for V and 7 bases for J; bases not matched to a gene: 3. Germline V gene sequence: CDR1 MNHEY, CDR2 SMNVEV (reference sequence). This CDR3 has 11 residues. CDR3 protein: CASTAGGEAFF. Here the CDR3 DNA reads TGTGCCAGCACCGCAGGGGGTGAAGCTTTCTTT.